Presented here are 20 T cell receptor beta chains from one specimen sequenced in a study of Graves' ophthalmopathy and Graves' hyperthyroidism. The TCR beta CDR3 regions underwent amplification from RNA transcripts. The library came from an HTBI-primed first-round RT-PCR and a second-round multiplex PCR. TCRdb recomputed calls from the multiplex PCR reads with MiXCR, one row per CDR3 protein. The sample gives around 1.1 million distinct CDR3 sequences, around a third of which show up once; around 10% is in the top ten. Sequencing was carried out using peripheral blood or thyroid tissue (not recorded which). The receptor set was obtained from an adult man with Graves' hyperthyroidism.

This clonotype occurred many times. The chain joins TRBV7-8 to TRBJ2-2; no reliable D call. CDR1 is SGHVS, CDR2 FQNEAQ, per germline. V gave up 3 bases and J gave up 0 bases, with 8 bases separating them. This CDR3 is 15 amino acids long. CDR3 sequence reads: CASSLDPTNTGELFF. The CDR3 DNA is TGTGCCAGCAGCTTGGACCCGACGAACACCGGGGAGCTGTTTTTT.

The chain links TRBV11-2 to TRBJ2-7; D is perhaps TRBD1 or TRBD2 (6 bases each). The CDR3 totals 15 residues. Germline V gene data show CDR1 as SGHAT and CDR2 as FQNNGV. V gave up 6 bases and J gave up 2 bases, with 17 bases separating them. The CDR3 nucleotides read TGTGCCAGCAGACCTATCCGGGGGCAACCCTACGAGCAGTACTTC. It is translated as CASRPIRGQPYEQYF.

There are many counts of this clonotype. The chain's CDR3 is CASSVVAGGNTEAFF. CDR3 DNA: TGTGCCAGCAGCGTAGTGGCAGGGGGAAACACTGAAGCTTTCTTT. The V call is TRBV9, the J call TRBJ1-1; 7 nucleotides line up with TRBD1. The CDR3 is made up of 15 amino acids. The junction had 4 bases not matched to a gene; V was cut back by 0 bases and J by 2 bases. CDR1 is SGDLS, CDR2 YYNGEE, per germline.

This clonotype appeared a single time. The chain has TRBV24-1 and TRBJ1-1, with D possibly TRBD1 on 5 matching bases. Deletions cut 5 bases from V and 1 base from J, with 13 bases between. This CDR3 is built from 15 residues. Germline CDR1 reads KGHDR; CDR2 reads SFDVKD. CDR3 amino acids: CATSARRDGNTEAFF. In DNA, the CDR3 is TGTGCCACCAGTGCTAGACGGGACGGGAACACTGAAGCTTTCTTT.

This clonotype was observed a single time. The gene calls are TRBV24-1 and TRBJ1-3, with D unresolved. This CDR3 is 13 amino acids long. The germline V gene has CDR1 KGHDR and CDR2 SFDVKD. Trimming removed 3 bases from V and 4 bases from J, with 6 bases in between. CDR3: CATSDPRGNTIYF. The DNA of the CDR3 is TGTGCCACCAGTGATCCTAGGGGAAACACCATATATTTT.

Only a few counts were recorded for this clonotype. V gene TRBV25-1 combines with J gene TRBJ1-1, with D maybe TRBD1 (6 bases). Germline V gene sequence: CDR1 MGHDK, CDR2 SYGVNS. This CDR3 has 17 residues. V dropped 1 base and J dropped 1 base, with 16 bases sitting between them. The CDR3 spells CASSEWGRGGENTEAFF. The DNA for the CDR3 is TGTGCCAGCAGTGAATGGGGTAGGGGGGGAGAGAACACTGAAGCTTTCTTT.

The chain recombines TRBV28 with TRBJ2-5; TRBD2 is a possible D gene (6 bases). V dropped 10 bases and J dropped 5 bases, with 20 bases sitting between them. This CDR3 comprises 14 residues. The V gene's germline CDR1 is MDHEN and CDR2 SYDVKM. The CDR3 spells CATSGSGWWETQYF. As DNA, the CDR3 is TGTGCCACCTCGGGTAGCGGATGGTGGGAGACCCAGTACTTC.

The V and J genes are TRBV7-2 and TRBJ1-5; a weak D match, TRBD1 (5 bases). The V gene's germline CDR1 is SGHTA and CDR2 FQGNSA. V lost 10 bases to trimming and J lost 4 bases, with 11 bases between them. CDR3 length equals 12 residues. The CDR3 DNA follows: TGTGCCACCCACGAGGGGAATCAGCCCCAGCATTTT. This encodes CATHEGNQPQHF. Using reference TRBV7-2 and TRBJ1-5 for the parts outside the CDR3, the full variable domain is GAGVSQSPSNKVTEKGKDVELRCDPISGHTALYWYRQSLGQGLEFLIYFQGNSAPDKSGLPSDRFSAERTGGSVSTLTIQRTQQEDSAVYLCATHEGNQPQHFGDGTRLSIL.

This rearrangement joins TRBV7-2 to TRBJ1-3; the D is unclear. CDR1 is SGHTA, CDR2 FQGNSA, per germline. The germline V and J ends were trimmed by 2 bases and 3 bases, with 11 bases remaining between them. CDR3 length equals 15 residues. The CDR3 loop reads CASSLSMDYGNTIYF. In DNA, the CDR3 is TGTGCCAGCAGCTTAAGTATGGACTATGGAAACACCATATATTTT.

The genes are TRBV10-3 and TRBJ2-7; D not certain. V lost 3 bases, J lost 2 bases, and 17 bases lay in between. The CDR3 is 16 residues long. Germline V gene lookup returns CDR1 ENHRY and CDR2 SYGVKD. CDR3 in amino acids: CAISDPGPLGTYEQYF. The CDR3 coding sequence is TGTGCCATCAGTGACCCCGGGCCACTGGGGACCTACGAGCAGTACTTC.

V is TRBV5-1 and J is TRBJ1-4, with a weak D call TRBD1 (6 bases). The CDR3 is 15 amino acids. From germline, CDR1 is SGHRS and CDR2 YFSETQ. Trimming took 4 bases from V and 2 from J, leaving 12 bases between them. CDR3 DNA sequence: TGCGCCAGCAGCCCGAGACAGGAGACTAATGAAAAACTGTTTTTT. This encodes CASSPRQETNEKLFF.

This rearrangement joins TRBV2 to TRBJ2-3; D might be TRBD2 (6 bases). V was shortened by 4 bases and J by 2 bases, with 10 bases between the two germline ends. The V gene's germline CDR1 is SNHLY and CDR2 FYNNEI. The CDR3 is 14 amino acids. The CDR3 DNA reads as TGTGCCAGCAGTGCCTTGCGGGACACAGATACGCAGTATTTT. Protein sequence: CASSALRDTDTQYF.

The chain recombines TRBV7-9 with TRBJ2-2; D uncertain. CDR1 is SEHNR and CDR2 is FQNEAQ in the germline V gene (reference sequence). The CDR3 sequence is 16 residues long. V was pared by 3 bases and J by 3 bases, with 14 bases between. The CDR3: CASSFRRVHDTGELFF. The CDR3 DNA reads as TGTGCCAGCAGCTTCCGACGGGTCCACGACACCGGGGAGCTGTTTTTT.

This clonotype was recorded many times. The V gene is TRBV10-3, the J gene TRBJ2-6; D uncertain. The CDR3 extends over 13 amino acids. Trimming stripped 3 bases from V and 0 bases from J, with 0 bases between. Germline CDR1 and CDR2: ENHRY and SYGVKD. CDR3 coding DNA: TGTGCCATCAGTGACTCTGGGGCCAACGTCCTGACTTTC. This sequence encodes CAISDSGANVLTF.

This clonotype was observed at least ten times. This chain uses TRBV20-1 with TRBJ1-2, with 9 bases matching TRBD1. This CDR3 spans 14 amino acids. V lost 3 bases to trimming and J lost 4 bases; unmatched junction nucleotides: 6. Germline V gene sequence: CDR1 DFQATT, CDR2 SNEGSKA (reference sequence). CDR3 nucleotide sequence: TGCAGTGCTAGTGGGGGACAGGGACGCTATGGCTACACCTTC. It specifies CSASGGQGRYGYTF.

At least ten counts were recorded for this clonotype. The chain uses TRBV25-1 and TRBJ2-7, with D possibly being TRBD2 (6 bases). V dropped 6 bases and J dropped 2 bases, with 23 bases sitting between them. The CDR3 has 17 amino acids. Germline V gene sequence: CDR1 MGHDK, CDR2 SYGVNS. CDR3 coding DNA: TGTGCCAGCAGGCCCCCTGGGCGGGGCTCCGCTCCCTACGAGCAGTACTTC. It encodes CASRPPGRGSAPYEQYF.

On this clonotype: A junction end diverges from the germline sequence, so it may reflect a read error. This chain joins TRBV7-2 and TRBJ2-7; D uncertain. The CDR3 has 15 residues. Germline V gives CDR1 SGHTA, CDR2 FQGNSA. CDR3 sequence reads: CASSLAGSSSYGQYF. In DNA, the CDR3 is TGCGCCAGCAGCTTGGCCGGTAGTAGCTCCTACGGGCAGTACTTC. Supplemented by reference TRBV7-2 and TRBJ2-7, the full variable domain reads GAGVSQSPSNKVTEKGKDVELRCDPISGHTALYWYRQSLGQGLEFLIYFQGNSAPDKSGLPSDRFSAERTGGSVSTLTIQRTQQEDSAVYLCASSLAGSSSYGQYFGPGTRLTVT.

The chain is built from TRBV10-3 and TRBJ1-1; D may be TRBD1 (6 bases). The ends were cut back, 10 bases at V and 8 bases at J, with 23 bases in the middle. This CDR3 has 14 residues. The germline gives CDR1 ENHRY, CDR2 SYGVKD. The CDR3 here is CATRPQGRSPEAFF. The CDR3 nucleotides read TGTGCCACCAGGCCCCAGGGGAGGAGCCCCGAAGCTTTCTTT.

The CDR3 loop is CASSEQGDLNTGELFF. In DNA, the CDR3 is TGCGCCAGCAGTGAACAGGGCGACCTGAACACCGGGGAGCTGTTTTTT. The chain has TRBV10-2 and TRBJ2-2; a possible D gene is TRBD1 (6 bases). CDR1 and CDR2 (germline): WSHSY, SAAADI. The germline V and J ends were trimmed by 3 bases and 1 base, with 12 bases remaining between them. The CDR3 contains 16 residues.

The sample holds many counts of this clonotype. V gene TRBV9 combines with J gene TRBJ1-1; no clear D gene. The CDR3 is made up of 15 amino acids. The V gene lost 4 bases and the J gene lost 0 bases, with 13 bases spanning the gap. From germline, CDR1 is SGDLS and CDR2 YYNGEE. The DNA of the CDR3 is TGTGCCAGCAGCCCGTGGCAGGAGCTGAACACTGAAGCTTTCTTT. Its translation is CASSPWQELNTEAFF.